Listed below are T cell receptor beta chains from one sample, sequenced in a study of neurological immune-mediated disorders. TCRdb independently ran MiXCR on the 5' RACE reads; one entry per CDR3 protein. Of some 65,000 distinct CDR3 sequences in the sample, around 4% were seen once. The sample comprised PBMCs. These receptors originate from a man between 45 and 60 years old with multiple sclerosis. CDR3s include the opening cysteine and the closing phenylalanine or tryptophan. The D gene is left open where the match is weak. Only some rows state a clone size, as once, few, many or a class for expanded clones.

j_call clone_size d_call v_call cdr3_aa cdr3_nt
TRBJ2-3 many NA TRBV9 CASSKTDGVGQYF TGTGCCAGCAGCAAAACCGACGGGGTAGGGCAGTATTTT
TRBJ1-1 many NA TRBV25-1 CASSERLLTRLNTEAFF TGTGCCAGCAGTGAAAGACTACTGACACGTCTGAACACTGAAGCTTTCTTT
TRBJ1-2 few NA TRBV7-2 CASSSRGTSYGYTF TGTGCCAGCAGCTCAAGGGGTACTAGCTATGGCTACACCTTC
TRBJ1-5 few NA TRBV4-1 CASSPGLWGYQPQNF TGCGCCAGCAGCCCGGGGCTGTGGGGATATCAGCCCCAGAATTTT
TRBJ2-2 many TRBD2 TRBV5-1 CASSFGGLADRTGELFF TGCGCCAGCAGCTTCGGGGGACTAGCGGACCGCACCGGGGAGCTGTTTTTT
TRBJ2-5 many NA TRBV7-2 CASSLGGMAETQYF TGTGCCAGCAGCCTAGGAGGGATGGCAGAGACCCAGTACTTC
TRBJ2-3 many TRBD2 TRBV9 CASSPRLAGGTDTQYF TGTGCCAGCAGCCCCAGACTAGCGGGGGGGACAGATACGCAGTATTTT
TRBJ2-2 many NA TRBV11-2 CASSPRQVARELFF TGTGCCAGCAGCCCCAGACAGGTAGCTCGGGAGCTGTTTTTT
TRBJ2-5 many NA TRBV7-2 CASSSQQNQETQYF TGTGCCAGCAGCTCTCAACAGAACCAAGAGACCCAGTACTTC
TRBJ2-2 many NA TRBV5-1 CASSLEGTNTGELFF TGCGCCAGCAGCTTGGAAGGAACGAACACCGGGGAGCTGTTTTTT
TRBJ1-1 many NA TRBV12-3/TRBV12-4 CASSLRRTEAFF TGTGCCAGCAGTTTACGTCGGACTGAAGCTTTCTTT
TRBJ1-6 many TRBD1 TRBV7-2 CASSFGTGSPLHF TGTGCCAGCAGCTTTGGGACAGGTTCACCCCTCCACTTT
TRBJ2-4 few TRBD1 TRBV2 CASSAGDRGVDIQYF TGTGCCAGCAGTGCCGGGGACAGGGGGGTAGACATTCAGTACTTC
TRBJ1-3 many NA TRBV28 CASSVDTYYTIYF TGTGCCAGCAGTGTCGACACGTATTACACCATATATTTT
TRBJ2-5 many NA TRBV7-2 CASSLALETQYF TGTGCCAGCAGCTTAGCGCTAGAGACCCAGTACTTC
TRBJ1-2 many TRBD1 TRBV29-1 CSVVEGTAGYTF TGCAGCGTCGTAGAGGGGACAGCTGGCTACACCTTC
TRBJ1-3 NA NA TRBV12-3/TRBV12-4 CASSLTGRSGNTIYF TGTGCCAGCAGTTTAACAGGGAGATCTGGAAACACCATATATTTT
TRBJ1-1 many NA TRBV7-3 CASSLTGGTEAFF TGTGCCAGCAGCTTAACCGGGGGCACTGAAGCTTTCTTT
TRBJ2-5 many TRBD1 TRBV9 CASSGGQGARAETQYF TGTGCCAGCAGCGGTGGACAGGGGGCGCGGGCGGAGACCCAGTACTTC
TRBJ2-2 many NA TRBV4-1 CASSQQPDSRGGELFF TGCGCCAGCAGCCAACAACCCGACTCGCGCGGTGGGGAGCTGTTTTTT
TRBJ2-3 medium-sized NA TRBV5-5 CASTLLWPLTSTDTQYF TGTGCCAGCACCCTCCTATGGCCACTGACTAGCACAGATACGCAGTATTTT
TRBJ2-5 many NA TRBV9 CASSVTEREPWETQYF TGTGCCAGCAGCGTGACCGAGAGGGAGCCCTGGGAGACCCAGTACTTC
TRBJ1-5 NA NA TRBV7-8 CASSSRRLNSNQPQNF TGTGCCAGCAGCTCGAGGCGTTTGAATAGCAATCAGCCCCAGAATTTT
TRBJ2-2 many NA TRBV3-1 CASSQSLGVYSGELFF TGTGCCAGCAGCCAAAGCTTAGGGGTTTATTCCGGGGAGCTGTTTTTT
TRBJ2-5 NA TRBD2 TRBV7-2 CASSKGLAGGRETQYF TGTGCCAGCAGCAAGGGACTAGCGGGGGGGCGAGAGACCCAGTACTTC
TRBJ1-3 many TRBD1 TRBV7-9 CASSLVSGTAGNTIYF TGTGCCAGCAGCTTAGTGTCCGGGACAGCTGGAAACACCATATATTTT
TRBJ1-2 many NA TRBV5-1 CASSLDRNYGYTF TGCGCCAGCAGCTTGGACCGGAACTATGGCTACACCTTC
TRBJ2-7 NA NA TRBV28 CASSSLPVTSTKEQYF TGTGCCAGCAGTTCTCTCCCGGTGACTAGTACCAAAGAGCAGTACTTC
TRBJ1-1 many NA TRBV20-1 CSAYGLGLHTEAFF TGCAGTGCGTACGGATTGGGGCTGCACACTGAAGCTTTCTTT
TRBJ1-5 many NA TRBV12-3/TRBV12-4 CASSQGRYNQPQHF TGTGCCAGCAGCCAGGGACGGTACAATCAGCCCCAGCATTTT
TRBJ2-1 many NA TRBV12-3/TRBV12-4 CASTLQDGRINNEQFF TGTGCCAGCACCTTGCAGGACGGGAGAATAAACAATGAGCAGTTCTTC
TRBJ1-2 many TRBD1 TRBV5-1 CASSLTRGRGYGYTF TGCGCCAGCAGCTTAACCAGGGGGCGCGGCTATGGCTACACCTTC
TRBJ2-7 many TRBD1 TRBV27 CASRDGTGMFEQYF TGTGCCAGCAGAGACGGGACAGGGATGTTCGAGCAGTACTTC
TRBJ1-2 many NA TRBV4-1 CASSQTSGQNGYTF TGCGCCAGCAGCCAGACGTCAGGGCAGAATGGCTACACCTTC
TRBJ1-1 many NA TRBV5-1 CASSLLGMNTEAFF TGCGCCAGCAGCTTGCTGGGCATGAACACTGAAGCTTTCTTT
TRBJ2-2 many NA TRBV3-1 CASSQTGTRNTGELFF TGTGCCAGCAGCCAAACCGGGACTCGGAACACCGGGGAGCTGTTTTTT
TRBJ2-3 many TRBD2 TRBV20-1 CSAASGGGGDTQYF TGCAGTGCCGCCAGCGGGGGGGGCGGGGATACGCAGTATTTT
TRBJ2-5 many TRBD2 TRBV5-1 CASRDLAGDEETQYF TGCGCCAGCAGAGATCTAGCGGGGGATGAAGAGACCCAGTACTTC
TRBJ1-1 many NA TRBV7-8 CASSKIVVGAALEAFF TGTGCCAGCAGCAAAATAGTAGTGGGGGCAGCACTTGAAGCTTTCTTT
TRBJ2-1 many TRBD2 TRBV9 CASSVGGTNSGHEQFF TGTGCCAGCAGCGTAGGGGGGACTAACAGCGGCCATGAGCAGTTCTTC
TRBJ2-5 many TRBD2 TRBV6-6 CASSYRTSGDHQETQYF TGTGCCAGCAGTTACCGGACTAGCGGGGACCATCAAGAGACCCAGTACTTC
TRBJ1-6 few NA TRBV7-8 CASSLTDARGSPLNF TGTGCCAGCAGCTTAACCGACGCGCGTGGTTCACCCCTCAACTTT
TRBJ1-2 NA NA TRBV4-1 CASSQGGGYTF TGCGCCAGCAGCCAAGGAGGGGGCTACACCTTC
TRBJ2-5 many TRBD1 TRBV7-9 CASSRTGQRGETQYF TGTGCCAGCAGCCGGACAGGACAGAGAGGAGAGACCCAGTACTTC
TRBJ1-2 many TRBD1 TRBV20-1 CSARSNTGTGGGYTF TGCAGTGCTAGATCCAACACCGGGACAGGGGGCGGCTACACCTTC
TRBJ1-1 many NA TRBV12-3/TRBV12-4 CASSHGRGTEAFF TGTGCCAGCAGCCACGGGAGGGGGACTGAAGCTTTCTTT
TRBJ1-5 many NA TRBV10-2 CASRENSNQPQHF TGCGCCAGCAGGGAGAATAGCAATCAGCCCCAGCATTTT
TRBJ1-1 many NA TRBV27 CASKSRLLARGTEAFF TGTGCCAGCAAATCGCGACTGCTTGCTCGGGGCACTGAAGCTTTCTTT
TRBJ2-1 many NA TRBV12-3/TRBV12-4 CASSVKTGTPEFF TGTGCCAGCAGCGTCAAAACCGGGACACCGGAGTTCTTC
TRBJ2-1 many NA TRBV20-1 CSAVPLEGGNEQFF TGCAGTGCTGTCCCGTTGGAGGGCGGGAATGAGCAGTTCTTC
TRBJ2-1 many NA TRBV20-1 CSARDPGTRSDEQFF TGCAGTGCTAGAGACCCCGGGACCAGGAGCGATGAGCAGTTCTTC
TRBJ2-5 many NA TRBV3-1 CASSQEGQQETQYF TGTGCCAGCAGCCAAGAGGGCCAGCAAGAGACCCAGTACTTC
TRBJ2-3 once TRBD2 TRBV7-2 CASSLVPGGPQYF TGTGCCAGCAGCTTAGTTCCGGGGGGGCCTCAGTATTTT
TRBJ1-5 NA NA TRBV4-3 CASSQDRTQPQNF TGCGCCAGCAGCCAAGATCGTACTCAGCCCCAGAATTTT
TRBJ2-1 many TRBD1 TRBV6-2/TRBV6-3 CASSFRGPYNEQFF TGTGCCAGCAGTTTCAGGGGGCCATACAATGAGCAGTTCTTC